The 23 T cell receptor beta chains below come from one sample, sequenced in a study of blood T cells in healthy people across ages. Then a second PCR, running roughly 7 to 12 cycles, was carried out with a sample-barcoded 5' primer and a J-beta primer mix. MiXCR was run by TCRdb on the 5' RACE reads, yielding one entry per CDR3 protein. This sample has some 880,000 distinct CDR3 sequences, with around 34% found just once. Sequencing was done on a sample of blood. These receptors originate from a man between 18 and 29 years old in good health.

This clonotype appeared a few times. This chain joins TRBV6-2 or TRBV6-3 and TRBJ1-5; 7 positions agree with TRBD1. This CDR3 has 15 residues. CDR1 and CDR2 from the germline V gene are MNHEY and SVGEGT. The junction had 10 bases not matched to a gene; V was cut back by 6 bases and J by 5 bases. The CDR3 sequence: CASSRGTANHQPQHF. Written as DNA, the CDR3 is TGTGCCAGCAGCCGCGGGACAGCGAACCATCAGCCCCAGCATTTT.

The chain uses TRBV5-5 and TRBJ1-1; D not certain. The germline CDR1 and CDR2 sequences are SGHKS and YYEKEE (reference sequence). This CDR3 is built from 14 residues. Between the trimmed V and J ends, which lost 4 bases and 0 bases, there was a span of 10 bases. DNA of the CDR3: TGTGCCAGCAGCCCGGTTACGATGAACACTGAAGCTTTCTTT. Translated, it gives CASSPVTMNTEAFF.

This clonotype has ten or more counts. The J gene is TRBJ2-1, the V gene TRBV4-3; the D is unclear. The CDR3 contains 18 residues. CDR1 is LGHNA, CDR2 YSLEER, per germline. Trimming pared 0 bases from V and 2 bases from J, leaving 17 bases between. The CDR3 DNA reads TGCGCCAGCAGCCAAGAGCCCCCCGCCTTCGGCACCTACAATGAGCAGTTCTTC. As protein: CASSQEPPAFGTYNEQFF.

In this sample, this clonotype turned up many times. The chain uses TRBV20-1 and TRBJ1-1, with unresolved D. The CDR3 is made up of 12 amino acids. V was trimmed by 6 bases and J by 1 base, leaving 9 bases between them. The germline V gene has CDR1 DFQATT and CDR2 SNEGSKA (reference sequence). The chain's CDR3 is CSAPDGNTEAFF. Written as DNA, the CDR3 is TGCAGTGCCCCGGACGGGAACACTGAAGCTTTCTTT.

This clonotype was seen repeatedly, ten times or more. The chain couples TRBV5-1 to TRBJ2-3; D gene ambiguous. V was cut by 2 bases and J by 5 bases, with 6 bases left in between. This CDR3 spans 12 amino acids. CDR1 and CDR2 from the germline V gene are SGHRS and YFSETQ. The CDR3 coding sequence is TGCGCCAGCAGCTTTATGGAAGATACGCAGTATTTT. Encoded protein: CASSFMEDTQYF.

The V and J genes are TRBV20-1 and TRBJ2-2, with 7 bases matching TRBD2. Per the germline V gene, CDR1 is DFQATT and CDR2 is SNEGSKA (reference sequence). This CDR3 contains 14 residues. Trimming cost V 1 base and J 5 bases; bases outside gene matches: 4. The CDR3 DNA reads as TGCAGTGCTAGAGGTGCGCGGGGGACCGGGGAGCTGTTTTTT. It encodes CSARGARGTGELFF.

As regards this clonotype: This may arise from a read error, as a much more abundant clone is one base away. This chain uses TRBV5-6 with TRBJ2-1; possibly TRBD2 for D (5 bases). In germline, CDR1 is SGHDT, CDR2 YYEEEE. The CDR3 extends over 12 amino acids. The chain's CDR3 is CASSRIRGEQCF. CDR3 in DNA: TGTGCCAGCAGCCGTATCCGGGGTGAGCAGTGCTTC.

With regard to this clonotype: Being one base from a much bigger clone, this may be a read error. V and J are TRBV5-5 and TRBJ2-1; 7 positions match TRBD1. The better agreement between TRBJ2-7 and the DNA end casts doubt on the J call. The CDR3 sequence is 15 residues long. The V gene's germline CDR1 is SGHKS and CDR2 YYEKEE (reference sequence). CDR3 in amino acids: CASSLAGDRNNEQYF. In DNA form, the CDR3 reads TGTGCCAGCAGCTTGGCCGGGGACAGAAACAATGAGCAGTACTTC.

This chain connects TRBV10-3 to TRBJ2-5; 10 nucleotides agree with TRBD2. Trimming removed 2 bases from V and 4 bases from J; junction bases left unmatched: 7. CDR1 and CDR2 (germline): ENHRY, SYGVKD. The CDR3 extends over 16 amino acids. The CDR3 sequence: CAISELLAGVVETQYF. CDR3 sequence (DNA): TGTGCCATCAGTGAGCTCCTAGCGGGAGTGGTAGAGACCCAGTACTTC.

The table lists this clonotype with a few counts. In nucleotides, the CDR3 is TGTGCCAGCAGTTCCCGGGACAGTGGAAAAGAGCAGTTCTTC. This encodes CASSSRDSGKEQFF. The rearrangement joins TRBV27 to TRBJ2-1; 7 bases are shared with TRBD1. CDR1 MNHEY and CDR2 SMNVEV come from the germline V gene (reference sequence). The V segment lost 4 bases and the J segment 10 bases; nucleotides outside the gene matches: 10. The CDR3 length is 14 residues.

The chain uses TRBV7-8 and TRBJ2-2; TRBD1 is a possible D gene (6 bases). Germline loops: CDR1 SGHVS, CDR2 FQNEAQ. The V end was cut by 1 base, the J end by 3 bases, with 6 bases between. The CDR3 sequence is 14 residues long. For the CDR3, the DNA is TGTGCCAGCAGCTTAGGGGGGCACACCGGGGAGCTGTTTTTT. As protein: CASSLGGHTGELFF. The variable domain in full, with the rest retrieved from reference TRBV7-8 and TRBJ2-2, is GAGVSQSPRYKVAKRGQDVALRCDPISGHVSLFWYQQALGQGPEFLTYFQNEAQLDKSGLPSDRFFAERPEGSVSTLKIQRTQQEDSAVYLCASSLGGHTGELFFGEGSRLTVL.

This clonotype was recorded a few times. The chain couples TRBV7-2 to TRBJ2-6; 10 nucleotides align to TRBD2. V trimming: 5 bases; J trimming: 0 bases; junction bases outside the gene matches: 7. The CDR3 totals 18 residues. The V gene's germline CDR1 is SGHTA and CDR2 FQGNSA. In nucleotides, the CDR3 is TGTGCCAGCAGCGCCCGACTAGCGGGCCCCTCTGGGGCCAACGTCCTGACTTTC. The encoded protein is CASSARLAGPSGANVLTF.

This clonotype has just a few counts. This rearrangement joins TRBV5-1 to TRBJ1-1; 7 nucleotides line up with TRBD1. V lost 0 bases, J lost 4 bases, and 12 bases stayed unmatched. From germline, CDR1 is SGHRS and CDR2 YFSETQ. This CDR3 comprises 17 residues. DNA of the CDR3: TGCGCCAGCAGCTTGGCGGGACCCCTCCAGGGGGGCACTGAAGCTTTCTTT. This translates into CASSLAGPLQGGTEAFF. Full variable domain (outside the CDR3, taken from reference TRBV5-1 and TRBJ1-1): KAGVTQTPRYLIKTRGQQVTLSCSPISGHRSVSWYQQTPGQGLQFLFEYFSETQRNKGNFPGRFSGRQFSNSRSEMNVSTLELGDSALYLCASSLAGPLQGGTEAFFGQGTRLTVV.

This clonotype occurred a few times. CDR3 DNA: TGTGCCAGCTCACGACAAGGAGTAAGCTCCTACAATGAGCAGTTCTTC. Translation gives CASSRQGVSSYNEQFF. The genes are TRBV18 and TRBJ2-1; the D is unclear. Trimming removed 4 bases at V and 0 bases at J, with 13 bases between. This CDR3 region has 16 residues. CDR1 is KGHSH and CDR2 is LQKENI in the germline V gene. Drawing the rest from reference TRBV18 and TRBJ2-1, the complete variable domain is NAGVMQNPRHLVRRRGQEARLRCSPMKGHSHVYWYRQLPEEGLKFMVYLQKENIIDESGMPKERFSAEFPKEGPSILRIQQVVRGDSAAYFCASSRQGVSSYNEQFFGPGTRLTVL.

There are a few counts of this clonotype. The rearrangement joins TRBV4-2 to TRBJ1-2; the D is unclear. Germline lookup yields CDR1 LGHNA and CDR2 YNFKEQ. Trimming removed 7 bases at V and 0 bases at J, with 15 bases between. The CDR3 spans 15 residues. CDR3 DNA sequence: TGTGCCAGCAATACCCGGGAGAACTCTAACTATGGCTACACCTTC. It translates to CASNTRENSNYGYTF.

This clonotype has ten or more counts. J is TRBJ2-5 and V is TRBV7-8, with D possibly matching TRBD2 (7 bases). The germline gives CDR1 SGHVS, CDR2 FQNEAQ. This CDR3 is built from 16 residues. The V end was cut by 2 bases, the J end by 0 bases, with 13 bases between. The DNA of the CDR3 is TGTGCCAGCAGCTTAAGGGGGGGACGGAACCAAGAGACCCAGTACTTC. Its protein product is CASSLRGGRNQETQYF. The full variable domain, with the rest looked up from reference TRBV7-8 and TRBJ2-5, is GAGVSQSPRYKVAKRGQDVALRCDPISGHVSLFWYQQALGQGPEFLTYFQNEAQLDKSGLPSDRFFAERPEGSVSTLKIQRTQQEDSAVYLCASSLRGGRNQETQYFGPGTRLLVL.

This clonotype was seen at least ten times. The chain has TRBV13 and TRBJ2-3, with 12 bases fitting TRBD1. Germline CDR1 PRHDT, CDR2 FYEKMQ (reference sequence). This CDR3 is 16 amino acids long. Losses at the gene ends were 3 bases for V and 3 bases for J; bases not matched to a gene: 4. For the CDR3, the DNA is TGTGCCAGCAGCTTGGGACAGGGGGCGCAGACAGATACGCAGTATTTT. Its translation is CASSLGQGAQTDTQYF. Combining the CDR3 with reference TRBV13 and TRBJ2-3 gives the whole variable domain AAGVIQSPRHLIKEKRETATLKCYPIPRHDTVYWYQQGPGQDPQFLISFYEKMQSDKGSIPDRFSAQQFSDYHSELNMSSLELGDSALYFCASSLGQGAQTDTQYFGPGTRLTVL.

Regarding this clonotype: A much larger clone differs from this one at a single base, so this may be a read error. This CDR3 reads CSVRGGSSLDEQFF. Here the CDR3 DNA reads TGCAGTGTTAGAGGTGGTTCCTCACTGGATGAGCAGTTCTTC. The rearrangement links TRBV20-1 to TRBJ2-1; no clear D gene. The germline V gene encodes CDR1 DFQATT and CDR2 SNEGSKA (reference sequence). The CDR3 contains 14 residues.

V gene TRBV5-5 combines with J gene TRBJ2-5; D is possibly TRBD2 (5 bases). The J call may be faulty, since TRBJ2-7 better matches the DNA end. CDR3 length equals 14 residues. In germline, CDR1 is SGHKS, CDR2 YYEKEE (reference sequence). The CDR3 DNA sequence: TGTGCCAGCAGCTTAAGTAGGGAGTACGGCGAGCAGTACTTC. This translates into CASSLSREYGEQYF.

This clonotype was seen ten or more times. V gene TRBV5-1 combines with J gene TRBJ2-3; D might be TRBD1 (5 bases). V lost 0 bases and J 4 bases, leaving 6 bases between the germline ends. The CDR3 runs 13 residues. CDR1 is SGHRS, CDR2 YFSETQ, per germline. In nucleotides, the CDR3 is TGCGCCAGCAGCTTGGACAGGCCAGATACGCAGTATTTT. Its protein is CASSLDRPDTQYF.

This clonotype was seen a handful of times. This chain links TRBV5-1 with TRBJ1-1; unclear D gene. V shed 4 bases and J shed 1 base, with 11 bases lying between them. This CDR3 spans 14 amino acids. Looked up from germline, CDR1 is SGHRS and CDR2 is YFSETQ. Here the CDR3 DNA reads TGCGCCAGCAGCACGACAAAGGAGAACACTGAAGCTTTCTTT. This encodes CASSTTKENTEAFF. Complete variable domain (other parts from reference TRBV5-1 and TRBJ1-1): KAGVTQTPRYLIKTRGQQVTLSCSPISGHRSVSWYQQTPGQGLQFLFEYFSETQRNKGNFPGRFSGRQFSNSRSEMNVSTLELGDSALYLCASSTTKENTEAFFGQGTRLTVV.

The gene calls are TRBV5-1 and TRBJ1-2; 10 bases agree with TRBD1. Trimming at V came to 6 bases and at J to 7 bases, leaving 15 bases not matched to a gene. Germline CDR1 SGHRS, CDR2 YFSETQ. This CDR3 has 16 residues. CDR3 residues: CASNSNRQGAQSGYTF. CDR3 bases: TGCGCCAGCAACTCAAACAGACAGGGGGCGCAGAGTGGCTACACCTTC.

This clonotype was seen only a few times. This chain uses TRBV5-1 with TRBJ2-1, with D possibly being TRBD1 or TRBD2 (6 bases each). Between the trimmed V and J ends, which lost 3 bases and 9 bases, there was a span of 13 bases. Germline V gene lookup returns CDR1 SGHRS and CDR2 YFSETQ. The CDR3 totals 13 residues. The DNA of the CDR3 is TGCGCCAGCAGCTGGGACGGGGGCGGTGAGCAGTTCTTC. Translating gives CASSWDGGGEQFF.